Below, 27 T cell receptor beta chains from the same sample are listed, as sequenced in a study of T-cell reconstitution after alpha-beta-depleted transplantation in children. TCRbeta library construction was performed incorporating unique molecular identifiers. TCRdb re-called the PCR reads with MiXCR, one entry per CDR3 protein. Of about half a million distinct CDR3 sequences listed, around 13% were seen once; the top ten hold about 5%. Material: PBMCs from the stem cell graft donor, obtained from the stem cell graft. The receptor set was obtained from a human donor who donated a stem cell graft to a child with combined immunodeficiency.

A few counts support this clonotype. The chain combines TRBV9 with TRBJ2-3; 9 nucleotides agree with TRBD2. Germline lookup yields CDR1 SGDLS and CDR2 YYNGEE. Trimming removed 2 bases from V and 4 bases from J; junction bases left unmatched: 11. This CDR3 has 17 residues. The DNA for the CDR3 is TGTGCCAGCAGCGTGGCGGGGGGGGCATACTTATCAGATACGCAGTATTTT. Its protein is CASSVAGGAYLSDTQYF.

The chain carries TRBV2 and TRBJ2-7; a possible D gene is TRBD2 (5 bases). The CDR3 is 13 amino acids. Germline values: CDR1 SNHLY, CDR2 FYNNEI. The CDR3 spells CATGVERSAEQYF. DNA for the CDR3: TGTGCAACCGGAGTAGAGCGGTCAGCTGAGCAGTACTTC.

The chain joins TRBV7-9 to TRBJ2-1; D may match TRBD1 or TRBD2 (5 bases each). Germline V lookup: CDR1 SEHNR, CDR2 FQNEAQ (reference sequence). V was shortened by 10 bases and J by 0 bases, with 13 bases between the two germline ends. The CDR3 spans 14 residues. The CDR3 reads CATPWGSSYNEQFF. The DNA of the CDR3 is TGTGCCACCCCGTGGGGGAGCTCCTACAATGAGCAGTTCTTC.

The sample holds a few counts of this clonotype. The chain uses TRBV24-1 and TRBJ2-1; TRBD2 matches 11 bases. V shed 4 bases, J shed 10 bases, and the junction held 11 bases outside the gene matches. The germline V gene has CDR1 KGHDR and CDR2 SFDVKD. The CDR3 has 16 amino acids. The CDR3 DNA sequence: TGTGCCACCAGTGACCGGCGATCTAGCGGGGGGCCGGAGCAGTTCTTC. Residues: CATSDRRSSGGPEQFF.

This clonotype was counted many times. The chain couples TRBV4-1 to TRBJ2-4; D remains ambiguous. V dropped 2 bases and J dropped 5 bases, with 7 bases sitting between them. The CDR3 consists of 13 residues. Germline V lookup: CDR1 MGHRA, CDR2 YSYEKL. The CDR3 sequence: CASSQNNENIQYF. CDR3 DNA: TGCGCCAGCAGCCAAAACAACGAAAACATTCAGTACTTC.

This clonotype was detected a few times. V and J are TRBV7-6 and TRBJ2-3; the match to TRBD2 covers 9 bases. J gave up 2 bases and V 2 bases, and 5 bases lay outside the gene matches. CDR1 and CDR2 (germline): SGHVS, FNYEAQ. This CDR3 has 16 amino acids. The CDR3 region is CASSLYPSGDTDTQYF. The DNA for the CDR3 is TGTGCCAGCAGCTTATATCCTAGCGGGGACACAGATACGCAGTATTTT.

This clonotype was counted a few times. The chain links TRBV7-2 to TRBJ2-2; D is unresolved. V lost 3 bases and J lost 0, with 8 bases in between. CDR1 and CDR2 (germline): SGHTA, FQGNSA. The length of the CDR3 is 15 residues. CDR3 sequence reads: CASSFVFANTGELFF. DNA of the CDR3: TGTGCCAGCAGCTTCGTTTTTGCGAACACCGGGGAGCTGTTTTTT.

This clonotype was seen a few times. The V and J genes are TRBV27 and TRBJ1-2; no reliable D call. Germline loops: CDR1 MNHEY, CDR2 SMNVEV (reference sequence). The CDR3 totals 16 residues. V was clipped by 3 bases and J by 3 bases, with 17 bases between them. The CDR3 is CASSLGSPPDHYGYTF. The CDR3 region has the DNA TGTGCCAGCAGTTTGGGGTCTCCACCTGATCACTATGGCTACACCTTC.

This clonotype occurred a few times. The chain is built from TRBV5-1 and TRBJ2-1; 9 bases are a match to TRBD1. The CDR3 loop spans 15 amino acids. Per germline, CDR1 SGHRS and CDR2 YFSETQ. The trim removed 5 bases at V and 5 bases at J, leaving 8 bases unmatched. CDR3 DNA: TGCGCCAGCAGAACAGGGGGCGAGGCGGACAATGAGCAGTTCTTC. Protein: CASRTGGEADNEQFF. Full variable domain (remainder filled in from reference TRBV5-1 and TRBJ2-1): KAGVTQTPRYLIKTRGQQVTLSCSPISGHRSVSWYQQTPGQGLQFLFEYFSETQRNKGNFPGRFSGRQFSNSRSEMNVSTLELGDSALYLCASRTGGEADNEQFFGPGTRLTVL.

In its sample, this clonotype was seen a few times. The chain carries TRBV10-3 and TRBJ2-3; TRBD2 matches 9 bases. V lost 4 bases to trimming and J lost 1 base; unmatched junction nucleotides: 3. The CDR3 sequence is 15 residues long. The germline V gene has CDR1 ENHRY and CDR2 SYGVKD. Here the CDR3 reads CAISVAGGGTDTQYF. CDR3 sequence (DNA): TGTGCCATCAGTGTCGCGGGGGGGGGCACAGATACGCAGTATTTT.

In its sample, this clonotype was seen many times. This rearrangement joins TRBV2 to TRBJ1-1; no reliable D call. The germline gives CDR1 SNHLY, CDR2 FYNNEI. V was cut by 2 bases and J by 7 bases, with 5 bases left in between. CDR3 size: 11 residues. CDR3 nucleotide sequence: TGTGCCAGCAGTGAACGCTTTGAAGCTTTCTTT. It is translated as CASSERFEAFF.

This clonotype was observed a few times. The chain uses TRBV6-5 and TRBJ1-5; D ambiguous. There are 16 residues in the CDR3. Trimming stripped 2 bases from V and 6 bases from J, with 17 bases between. Germline CDR1 MNHEY, CDR2 SVGAGI. The CDR3 sequence is CASSYGGGNGFQPQHF. The CDR3 DNA reads TGTGCCAGCAGTTACGGTGGAGGAAACGGCTTTCAGCCCCAGCATTTT.

V and J are TRBV7-7 and TRBJ2-7, with D tentatively TRBD2 (6 bases). The CDR3 consists of 13 residues. Germline V CDR1 and CDR2: SSHAT, FNYEAQ (reference sequence). In nucleotides, the CDR3 is TGTGCTAGCCCGATGGGGGGTTCCTACGAGCAGTACTTC. Its translation is CASPMGGSYEQYF.

This chain joins TRBV7-9 and TRBJ2-1; possibly TRBD1 for D (6 bases). V lost 1 base and J lost 7, with 8 bases in between. This CDR3 has 13 residues. CDR1 and CDR2 from the germline V gene are SEHNR and FQNEAQ (reference sequence). This CDR3 is CASSLGDNNEQFF. DNA of the CDR3: TGTGCCAGCAGCTTAGGGGACAATAATGAGCAGTTCTTC.

Here the CDR3 reads CASSADLGIYNEQFF. The CDR3 nucleotides read TGTGCCAGCAGTGCAGACTTAGGGATCTACAATGAGCAGTTCTTC. The gene calls are TRBV12-3 or TRBV12-4 and TRBJ2-1, with D uncertain. Trimming pared 5 bases from V and 3 bases from J, leaving 14 bases between. CDR3 length: 15 amino acids.

Only a few counts were recorded for this clonotype. The J gene is TRBJ2-7, the V gene TRBV20-1; D might be TRBD1 or TRBD2, each matching 5 bases. This CDR3 comprises 15 residues. V was cut by 4 bases and J by 2 bases, with 18 bases left in between. Germline V CDR1 and CDR2: DFQATT, SNEGSKA (reference sequence). The CDR3 reads CSAIPRDGVTYEQYF. CDR3 sequence (DNA): TGCAGTGCTATACCCCGGGACGGCGTTACCTACGAGCAGTACTTC.

Details on this clonotype: Just one base apart from a much larger clone, this may be a read error. The chain joins TRBV6-2 or TRBV6-3 to TRBJ2-7, with D unclear. Germline V gives CDR1 MNHEY, CDR2 SVGEGT. This CDR3 spans 13 amino acids. The CDR3, as DNA: TGTGCCAGCAGTTACGAACCGACCTACGGGCAGTACTTC. Amino acids: CASSYEPTYGQYF.

The sample holds a few counts of this clonotype. The chain is built from TRBV21-1 and TRBJ2-3; whether TRBD1, the table's D call, matches the DNA was not checked. TRBV21-1 is a known pseudogene. The length of the CDR3 is 17 residues. CDR3 DNA sequence: TGTGCCAGCACCGGCAGGAGCTTCCCCTCCTACACAGATACGCAGTATTTT. Translated: CASTGRSFPSYTDTQYF.

The V gene is TRBV12-3 or TRBV12-4, the J gene TRBJ2-1, with 9 bases matching TRBD2. The trim removed 2 bases at V and 11 bases at J, leaving 4 bases unmatched. This CDR3 is 13 amino acids long. The CDR3 sequence is CASSLPGTSQQFF. DNA of the CDR3: TGTGCCAGCAGTTTACCGGGGACTAGCCAGCAGTTCTTC.

This clonotype appeared many times. The chain links TRBV29-1 to TRBJ2-3; TRBD2 matches at 12 bases. V gave up 4 bases and J gave up 7 bases; unmatched junction bases: 6. Germline V gene lookup returns CDR1 SQVTM and CDR2 ANQGSEA. CDR3 size: 14 residues. The DNA for the CDR3 is TGCAGCGTTGTGACTAGCGGGAGAGAAAATACGCAGTATTTT. Protein: CSVVTSGRENTQYF.

This clonotype was observed at least ten times. The genes are TRBV29-1 and TRBJ2-1, with 13 bases matching TRBD2. Germline V gene lookup returns CDR1 SQVTM and CDR2 ANQGSEA. CDR3 length: 15 amino acids. The V and J ends lost 8 bases and 7 bases, in that order; junction bases with no gene match: 11. Written as DNA, the CDR3 is TGCAGCCCACGCCGGACTAGCGGGAGAGGGAATGAGCAGTTCTTC. Translation gives CSPRRTSGRGNEQFF.

The V gene is TRBV2, the J gene TRBJ2-5; 10 bases are shared with TRBD2. Looked up from germline, CDR1 is SNHLY and CDR2 is FYNNEI. V lost 6 bases, J lost 0 bases, and 4 bases stayed unmatched. This CDR3 comprises 15 residues. This CDR3 reads CASRSGRGYQETQYF. The CDR3, as DNA: TGTGCCAGCAGGAGCGGGAGGGGGTACCAAGAGACCCAGTACTTC.

This clonotype was observed many times. The rearrangement links TRBV24-1 to TRBJ2-5; D tentatively fits TRBD1 or TRBD2 (5 bases each). Germline loops: CDR1 KGHDR, CDR2 SFDVKD. This CDR3 is 12 amino acids long. Trimming removed 9 bases at V and 7 bases at J, with 14 bases between. For the CDR3, the DNA is TGTGCCACCGACAGTGCGGGCGGGACCCAGTACTTC. Translated: CATDSAGGTQYF.

This CDR3 reads CASSNGPGETQYF. CDR3 nucleotides: TGTGCCAGCAGCAACGGACCTGGGGAGACCCAGTACTTC. The V and J genes are TRBV7-2 and TRBJ2-5; D gene uncertain. This CDR3 is 13 amino acids long. V was trimmed by 5 bases and J by 5 bases, leaving 12 bases between them. Germline-derived CDR1 and CDR2 are SGHTA and FQGNSA.

This clonotype showed up just a few times. The chain combines TRBV6-2 or TRBV6-3 with TRBJ2-5, with 7 positions matching TRBD2. Germline V gene sequence: CDR1 MNHEY, CDR2 SVGEGT. The junction had 14 bases not matched to a gene; V was cut back by 5 bases and J by 5 bases. The CDR3 runs 16 residues. This chain's CDR3 is CASSPFRRGFLETQYF. The CDR3 bases are TGTGCCAGCAGTCCTTTTCGGCGGGGGTTTTTGGAGACCCAGTACTTC.

This rearrangement joins TRBV30 to TRBJ2-1, with D possibly being TRBD1 (6 bases). The V end lost 4 bases, the J end lost 8 bases, and 9 bases lay between the germline ends. This CDR3 comprises 11 residues. Germline V gene lookup returns CDR1 GTSNPN and CDR2 SVGIG (reference sequence). DNA of the CDR3: TGTGCCTGGAACAGGGTAGATGAGCAGTTCTTC. Translated: CAWNRVDEQFF.

This clonotype was seen at least ten times. This chain uses TRBV18 with TRBJ2-1, with 9 bases matching TRBD1. V shed 2 bases, J shed 4 bases, and the junction held 6 bases outside the gene matches. CDR1 KGHSH and CDR2 LQKENI come from the germline V gene. This CDR3 is built from 16 residues. CDR3 in DNA: TGTGCCAGCTCACCATACGACAGGGGGTTTTACAATGAGCAGTTCTTC. Its protein product is CASSPYDRGFYNEQFF.